This T cell receptor (beta chain) was identified in a study of T cell responses to AZD1222 COVID-19 vaccine. Study results and limitations: CD4 TCRs associated with vaccination spanned spike, dominating at 160-218 and 743-854. Clonal diversity may have been underestimated in mostly white British donors. Reportedly, nearly half of unique spike TCRs recognized epitopes outside B.1.351/B.1.1.7 mutations.

A note on this clone: Its antigen is as yet unknown.

The CDR3 consists of 17 residues. CDR1 is LNHDA, CDR2 SQIVND, per germline (reference sequence). The V segment lost 5 bases and the J segment 2 bases; nucleotides outside the gene matches: 8. Repertoires were generated with immunoSEQ multiplex PCR, while TCRdb's copy carries only in-frame clones and drops some. The sample contains 180,000 or so clones, approximately 90% of which appear only once. Analyses pooled second doses at about 4 or about 12 weeks. The rearrangement links TRBV19 to TRBJ2-2, with TRBD2 identical over 10 bases. This sequence was found in an adult who received the AZD1222 COVID-19 vaccine. Specimen: peripheral blood, collected 28 days after the second AZD1222 dose. CDR3 bases: TGTGCCAGTAGTCCCTATGGACTAGCGGAAAACACCGGGGAGCTGTTTTTT. This sequence encodes CASSPYGLAENTGELFF.